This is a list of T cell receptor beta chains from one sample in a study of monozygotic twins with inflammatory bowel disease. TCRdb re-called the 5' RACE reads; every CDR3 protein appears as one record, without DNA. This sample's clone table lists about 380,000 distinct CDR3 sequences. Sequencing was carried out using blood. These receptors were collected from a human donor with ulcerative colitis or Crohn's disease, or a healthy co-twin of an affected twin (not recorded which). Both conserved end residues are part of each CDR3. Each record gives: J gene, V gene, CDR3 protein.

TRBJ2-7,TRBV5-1,CASSGTGYSSYEQYF
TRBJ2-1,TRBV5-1,CASSLAGLRGGRGNEQFF
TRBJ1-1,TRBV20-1,CSASSGFGGLGTEAFF
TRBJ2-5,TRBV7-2,CASSYQGGVQETQYF
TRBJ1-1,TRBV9,CASSVDQGRPNTEAFF
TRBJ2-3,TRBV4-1,CASSQESGNTQYF
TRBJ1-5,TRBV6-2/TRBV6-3,CASSYGGINQPQHF
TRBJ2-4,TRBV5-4,CASSSDTLAKNIQYF
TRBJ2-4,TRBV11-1,CASRRGDRRPRGGNIQYF
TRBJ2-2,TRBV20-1,CSARGTSGGLNTGELFF
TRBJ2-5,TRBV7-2,CASSAGLAGGVEETQYF
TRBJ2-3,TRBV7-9,CASSPSGDTQYF
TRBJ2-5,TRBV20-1,CSVGRMGETQYF
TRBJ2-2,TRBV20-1,CSARRGIRDTGELFF
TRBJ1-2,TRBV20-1,CSASPLANYGYTF
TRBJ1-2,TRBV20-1,CSARPMGARGYGYTF
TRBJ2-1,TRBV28,CASSSLRVGLYNEQFF
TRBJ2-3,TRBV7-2,CASSLGRGTVTDTQYF
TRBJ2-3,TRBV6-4,CASSDSRGDTQYF
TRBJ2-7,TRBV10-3,CAISPGGDYEQYF
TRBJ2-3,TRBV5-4,CASSLYSGGSTDTQYF
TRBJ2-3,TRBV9,CASSVAVTDTQYF
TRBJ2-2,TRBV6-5,CASSYGGTGYTGELFF
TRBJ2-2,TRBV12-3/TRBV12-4,CASSLGITGELFF
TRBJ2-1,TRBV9,CASSVDWAGAYNEQFF
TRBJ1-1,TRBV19,CASSIDTGWGNTEAFF
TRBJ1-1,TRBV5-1,CASSPTKNTEAFF
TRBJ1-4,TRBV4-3,CASSLERGGGNEKLFF
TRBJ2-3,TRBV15,CATSRGGRDTQYF
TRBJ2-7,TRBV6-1,CASGPQGGNYEQYF
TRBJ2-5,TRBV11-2,CASSWYRDQETQYF
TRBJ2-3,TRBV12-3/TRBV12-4,CATSRLRRDTQYF
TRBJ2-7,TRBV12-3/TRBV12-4,CASSQTGVQEQYF
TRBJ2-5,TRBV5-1,CASSLKGQETQYF
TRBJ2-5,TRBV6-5,CASSYWGGAQETQYF
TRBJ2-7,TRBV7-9,CASSHGTGEEQYF
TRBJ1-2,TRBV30,CASPGGARGYTF
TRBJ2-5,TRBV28,CASSQQTSGRETQYF
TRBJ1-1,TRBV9,CASSRGRGAFF
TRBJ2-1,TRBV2,CARDRGSDNEQFF
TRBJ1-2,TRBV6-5,CASSPWGTGGYTF
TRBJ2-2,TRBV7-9,CASSLAGGAMNTGELFF
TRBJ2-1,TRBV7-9,CASSSRTGGRVDEQFF
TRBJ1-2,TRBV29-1,CSVDTGGGGYTF
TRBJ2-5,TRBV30,CAWSVNSQGETQYF
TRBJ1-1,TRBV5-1,CASSPSTVNTEAFF
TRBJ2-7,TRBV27,CASSPFLYEQYF
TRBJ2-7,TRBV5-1,CASRVGQGGHEQYF
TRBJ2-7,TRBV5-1,CASSLTGDKSYEQYF
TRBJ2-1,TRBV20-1,CSAVGGGSYNEQFF
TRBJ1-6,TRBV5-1,CASSPGRDNSPLHF
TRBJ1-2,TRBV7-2,CASSLAATANYGYTF
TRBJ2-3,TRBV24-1,CATSDLMGTDTQYF
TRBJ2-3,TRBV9,CASSRRMTGIGDTQYF